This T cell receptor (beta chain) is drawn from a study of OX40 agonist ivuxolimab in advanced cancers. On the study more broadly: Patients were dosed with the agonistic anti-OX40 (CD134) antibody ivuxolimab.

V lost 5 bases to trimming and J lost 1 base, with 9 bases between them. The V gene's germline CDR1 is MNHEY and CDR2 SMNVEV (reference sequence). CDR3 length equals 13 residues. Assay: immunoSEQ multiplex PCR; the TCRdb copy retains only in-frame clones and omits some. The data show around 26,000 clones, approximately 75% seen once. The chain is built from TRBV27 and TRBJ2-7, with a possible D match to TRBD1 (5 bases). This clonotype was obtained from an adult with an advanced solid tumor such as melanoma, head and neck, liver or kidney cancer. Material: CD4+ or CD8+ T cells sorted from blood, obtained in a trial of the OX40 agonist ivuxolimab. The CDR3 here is CASSLGPSYEQYF. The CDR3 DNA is TGTGCCAGCAGTCTGGGGCCTTCCTACGAGCAGTACTTC.